The entry that follows covers one TCR beta chain sequence. Its target is not known. This sample is drawn from a study of tumor-infiltrating lymphocytes in localized non-small cell lung cancer. V lost 2 bases to trimming and J lost 0 bases; unmatched junction nucleotides: 8. CDR3 length: 18 amino acids. Germline CDR1 and CDR2: SGHAT and FQNNGV. Using immunoSEQ multiplex PCR, the repertoire was profiled, and TCRdb retains in-frame clones only, with some absent. This sample has about 23,000 clones, with roughly 63% found just once. Study findings and constraints: Each assay used a separate piece of the same tissue. No link was found between tumor T-cell fraction and recurrence-free survival.

This rearrangement joins TRBV11-2 to TRBJ2-5, with 11 bases lining up with TRBD2. The sequence was collected from a human donor with non-small cell lung cancer. Sequencing was performed on lung tumor tissue. CDR3 in amino acids: CASSLSLAGGLYQETQYF. CDR3 bases: TGTGCCAGCAGCTTAAGTCTAGCGGGAGGCCTGTACCAAGAGACCCAGTACTTC.